The clone carrying this T cell receptor beta chain has at least ten counts. Treatment reported: randomized to nivolumab then ipilimumab (arm A) or the reverse (arm B). The data belong to a study of sequential checkpoint blockade in melanoma. Study as a whole: First-line arms were nivolumab then ipilimumab, or the reverse, randomized 1:1.

The repertoire was sequenced with immunoSEQ multiplex PCR; TCRdb's copy has only in-frame clones and lacks some. The sample lists 2,500 to 4,000 clones, approximately 17% seen once, with approximately 23% in the top ten. The germline gives CDR1 SGHNT, CDR2 YENEEA. V trimming: 3 bases; J trimming: 2 bases; junction bases outside the gene matches: 5. This CDR3 contains 15 residues. The sequences come from tumor tissue (inferred from file names), collected from a patient given nivolumab and ipilimumab in sequence. This clonotype originated in a human donor with melanoma. This sequence joins TRBV11-3 and TRBJ2-5, with 8 bases fitting TRBD2. This CDR3 is CASSFPTSGQETQYF. CDR3 DNA sequence: TGTGCCAGCAGCTTTCCCACTAGCGGTCAAGAGACCCAGTACTTC.